This TCR beta chain was recorded in a study of T cells in Graves' hyperthyroidism and ophthalmopathy. Overall study results and limits: The majority of expanded thyroid clonotypes above 0.001 also appeared in blood. A model of 13 V-J features distinguished ophthalmopathy from stable hyperthyroidism.

Germline values: CDR1 SGHNT, CDR2 YYREEE (reference sequence). The length of the CDR3 is 12 residues. The ends were cut back, 0 bases at V and 11 bases at J, with 10 bases in the middle. Uncontrolled infection, other autoimmune disease, pregnancy or lactation excluded patients. Fresh peripheral blood, around 11 ml of it, supplied the PBMCs. This clonotype was counted a single time. Its antigen is not known. Amplified TCR beta CDR3 regions derived from RNA transcripts. When the TCR CDR3 underwent first-round RT-PCR, the HTBI primer set was used. A single record per CDR3 protein comes from TCRdb applying MiXCR to the multiplex PCR reads. The sample lists some 490,000 distinct CDR3 sequences; less than 25% were seen once.

What was sequenced was blood. The chain uses TRBV5-4 and TRBJ2-3; possible D gene TRBD1, 5 bases. The receptor was derived from a woman between 70 and 85 years old with Graves' ophthalmopathy. CDR3 protein: CASSLAQGGQYF. The CDR3 nucleotides are TGTGCCAGCAGCTTGGCTCAGGGCGGGCAGTATTTT.